This record covers a single T cell receptor (beta chain). The antigen remains undetermined. The sample comes from a study of cytomegalovirus exposure and HLA in healthy donors. Study-wide points: In a later analysis, most CMV-associated TCR beta chains appeared HLA-restricted. In an earlier analysis, productive rearrangement rates for most beta V segments clustered near 87% or 30%. Specificity of three CMV-associated chains for CMV antigens was verified in vitro. Published work reported that the classifier diagnosed cytomegalovirus status with high specificity and sensitivity.

Unmatched junction bases numbered 8, after V lost 4 bases and J lost 6 bases. This CDR3 contains 14 residues. From germline, CDR1 is SQVTM and CDR2 ANQGSEA. Vbeta (60) and Jbeta (13) primers were used in the PCR. Data came from immunoSEQ multiplex PCR; TCRdb stores just in-frame clones and leaves some out. The sample holds some 120,000 clones, about 10% seen once. What was sequenced was PBMCs. This chain connects TRBV29-1 to TRBJ2-1; 8 nucleotides agree with TRBD2. This clonotype was obtained from a woman aged 18-29 years in good health and CMV-seropositive. CDR3 residues: CSVAGTSNSNEQFF. DNA of the CDR3: TGCAGCGTTGCGGGGACTAGTAATTCCAATGAGCAGTTCTTC.